The subject of this entry is one TCR beta chain. As yet, its antigen is unknown. This record comes from a study of OX40 agonist ivuxolimab in advanced cancers. Across the whole study: Partial responses were achieved by three patients, of whom one had hepatocellular carcinoma and two had cutaneous melanoma.

Overall study results and limits: Relative to CD4+ cells, CD8+ T cells on average had more expanded clones.

Profiled with immunoSEQ multiplex PCR; TCRdb holds only in-frame clones, not every one. The sample has fewer than 70,000 clones; 83% are singletons. V dropped 2 bases and J dropped 6 bases, with 16 bases sitting between them. This CDR3 is 15 amino acids long. Germline V CDR1 and CDR2: MNHNS, SASEGT. The TCR was taken from an adult with an advanced solid tumor such as melanoma, head and neck, liver or kidney cancer. The rearrangement links TRBV6-1 to TRBJ1-2, with a tentative D call TRBD1 (5 bases). The starting material was CD4+ or CD8+ T cells sorted from blood, obtained in a trial of the OX40 agonist ivuxolimab. The CDR3 loop reads CASSESGTVDNGYTF. The CDR3 nucleotides are TGTGCCAGCAGTGAAAGCGGGACGGTAGACAATGGCTACACCTTC.